This T cell receptor (beta chain) was identified in a study of T cells in localized non-small cell lung cancer. Study results and caveats: A median of approximately 50 clones ranked among the top 100 in tumor appeared in adjacent lung. Sequencing was restricted to one tumor region; therefore, heterogeneity remains possible. Adjacent uninvolved lung had the highest clonality, suggesting focused antigen responses.

This clone is medium-sized within its sample. Its specificity is not known. Repertoires were generated with immunoSEQ multiplex PCR, while TCRdb's copy carries only in-frame clones and drops some. The sample shows approximately 1,600 clones, about 20% of them seen only once. Germline trimming cut 0 bases from V and 0 bases from J; bases unmatched to any gene: 9. The CDR3 is 20 residues long. Germline CDR1 is MGHRA and CDR2 is YSYEKL. The source is a male donor at least 60 years old with stage I lung adenocarcinoma. The material was lung tumor tissue, obtained before any cancer treatment. The V gene is TRBV4-1, the J gene TRBJ2-7, with 15 bases that match TRBD2. CDR3 residues: CASSQDLAGLAGGYSYEQYF. The CDR3 bases are TGCGCCAGCAGCCAAGATTTGGCGGGACTAGCGGGGGGATACTCCTACGAGCAGTACTTC.